Listed here is a single T cell receptor (beta chain). What it binds is not known. This record comes from a study of PD-1 blockade in classical Hodgkin lymphoma. Time point: newly diagnosed, previously untreated cHL patient sample. For comparison, PBMCs from newly diagnosed, untreated classical Hodgkin lymphoma were used. The data were produced by immunoSEQ multiplex PCR, yet TCRdb's version contains in-frame clones alone and is incomplete. This sample has tens of thousands of clones; approximately 95% occur once, and the top ten carry 3% to 5%. V was clipped by 9 bases and J by 5 bases, with 14 bases between them. The CDR3 has 13 amino acids. The germline gives CDR1 LNHDA, CDR2 SQIVND (reference sequence). Notes on the study in general: The origin of the repertoire differences remains undefined, with disease activity or prior therapy as possible causes. Reports indicated that newly diagnosed patients had lower baseline TCR diversity than healthy donors did.

The chain has TRBV19 and TRBJ2-1, with D tentatively TRBD1 (7 bases). The clonotype was recovered from a human donor with classical Hodgkin lymphoma. Sequencing was done on a sample of peripheral blood mononuclear cells (PBMCs). CDR3 coding DNA: TGTGCCAGCAGGGGGGACGGAGACAATGAGCAGTTCTTC. Its translation: CASRGDGDNEQFF.